This record looks at one T cell receptor beta chain sequence and its context. Antigen specificity is unknown. The data derive from a study of OX40 agonist ivuxolimab in advanced cancers. Study-level background: Males comprised 82.7% of the group, whose mean age was approximately 61 years (range 23 to 79). Partial response was recorded in three patients: one hepatocellular carcinoma and two cutaneous melanoma cases. General study points: Average numbers of expanded clones were greater in CD8+ T cells than in CD4+. At 0.1 to 3.0 mg/kg and by week 6, CD4+ and CD8+ T cells in the blood had expanded clonally.

Germline V CDR1 and CDR2: SGHRS, YFSETQ. Trimming cost V 3 bases and J 1 base, with 10 bases left between them. This CDR3 is 14 amino acids long. Profiled with immunoSEQ multiplex PCR; TCRdb holds only in-frame clones, not every one. The data show about 150,000 clones, around 94% seen once. This TCR came from an adult with an advanced solid tumor such as melanoma, head and neck, liver or kidney cancer. The source material was CD4+ or CD8+ T cells sorted from blood, sampled in a trial of the OX40 agonist ivuxolimab. This rearrangement joins TRBV5-1 to TRBJ1-1, with a tentative D call TRBD1 (5 bases). In DNA, the CDR3 is TGCGCCAGCAGCTCCGGGACGGCGAACACTGAAGCTTTCTTT. It yields the protein CASSSGTANTEAFF. Combining the CDR3 with reference TRBV5-1 and TRBJ1-1 gives the whole variable domain KAGVTQTPRYLIKTRGQQVTLSCSPISGHRSVSWYQQTPGQGLQFLFEYFSETQRNKGNFPGRFSGRQFSNSRSEMNVSTLELGDSALYLCASSSGTANTEAFFGQGTRLTVV.